Listed below are T cell receptor beta chains from one sample, sequenced in a study of chemoradiotherapy in HPV16-positive cancers. Using immunoSEQ multiplex PCR, the repertoire was profiled, and TCRdb retains in-frame clones only, with some absent. The table records some 8,600 clones, roughly 80% of them present only once. This specimen was taken from a patient who underwent chemoradiotherapy. All receptors come from a human donor with HPV-associated anogenital cancer. Both conserved end residues are part of each CDR3. The D gene is left open where the match is weak. Clone size appears in some rows only: once, few, many, or a class for an expanded clone.

J,D,size,V,CDR3,DNA
TRBJ1-1,.,.,TRBV4-1,CASSQAGALNTEAFF,TGCGCCAGCAGCCAGGCAGGGGCCCTGAACACTGAAGCTTTCTTT
TRBJ2-5,.,.,TRBV28,CASSLLVWKETQYF,TGTGCCAGCAGTTTATTAGTGTGGAAAGAGACCCAGTACTTC
TRBJ1-5,TRBD1,.,TRBV6-1,CATGQGADQPQHF,TGTGCCACCGGACAGGGGGCTGATCAGCCCCAGCATTTT
TRBJ2-5,.,few,TRBV14,CASSQDMGSQRTQYF,TGTGCCAGCAGCCAAGATATGGGATCCCAACGGACCCAGTACTTC
TRBJ1-6,TRBD1,.,TRBV7-9,CASSRPGTGIGSPLHF,TGTGCCAGCAGCCGTCCCGGGACAGGGATCGGCTCACCCCTCCACTTT
TRBJ2-1,TRBD2,.,TRBV19,CASTRRRTSGKTYNEQFF,TGTGCCAGTACCCGACGAAGGACTAGCGGAAAAACCTACAATGAGCAGTTCTTC
TRBJ1-1,.,.,TRBV5-1,CASSRGGDTEAFF,TGCGCCAGCAGCAGAGGGGGGGACACTGAAGCTTTCTTT
TRBJ2-7,TRBD1,.,TRBV9,CASSEGTGGSYEQYF,TGTGCCAGCAGCGAGGGGACAGGGGGCTCCTACGAGCAGTACTTC
TRBJ2-7,TRBD1,.,TRBV19,CASSTYSGTGSNEQYF,TGTGCCAGTAGTACTTACTCCGGGACAGGGAGCAACGAGCAGTACTTC
TRBJ2-5,.,.,TRBV7-9,CASSPRQRAGETQYF,TGTGCCAGCAGCCCCCGACAGAGGGCAGGGGAGACCCAGTACTTC
TRBJ2-5,.,.,TRBV19,CASSPNQETQYF,TGTGCCAGTAGTCCCAACCAAGAGACCCAGTACTTC
TRBJ1-1,.,.,TRBV21-1,CASSSLIDTIHTEAFF,TGTGCCAGCAGCTCATTGATAGACACAATTCACACTGAAGCTTTCTTT
TRBJ2-1,.,once,TRBV30,CAWSVFGNEQFF,TGTGCCTGGAGTGTATTCGGGAATGAGCAGTTCTTC
TRBJ2-7,.,.,TRBV6-5,CASRGKNRYEQYF,TGTGCCAGCAGGGGAAAAAATCGGTACGAGCAGTACTTC
TRBJ1-5,TRBD1,.,TRBV7-8,CASTPDRGPSQPQHF,TGTGCCAGCACCCCCGACAGGGGGCCGAGTCAGCCCCAGCATTTT
TRBJ1-5,.,.,TRBV28,CASGPYQPQHF,TGTGCCAGCGGTCCCTATCAGCCCCAGCATTTT